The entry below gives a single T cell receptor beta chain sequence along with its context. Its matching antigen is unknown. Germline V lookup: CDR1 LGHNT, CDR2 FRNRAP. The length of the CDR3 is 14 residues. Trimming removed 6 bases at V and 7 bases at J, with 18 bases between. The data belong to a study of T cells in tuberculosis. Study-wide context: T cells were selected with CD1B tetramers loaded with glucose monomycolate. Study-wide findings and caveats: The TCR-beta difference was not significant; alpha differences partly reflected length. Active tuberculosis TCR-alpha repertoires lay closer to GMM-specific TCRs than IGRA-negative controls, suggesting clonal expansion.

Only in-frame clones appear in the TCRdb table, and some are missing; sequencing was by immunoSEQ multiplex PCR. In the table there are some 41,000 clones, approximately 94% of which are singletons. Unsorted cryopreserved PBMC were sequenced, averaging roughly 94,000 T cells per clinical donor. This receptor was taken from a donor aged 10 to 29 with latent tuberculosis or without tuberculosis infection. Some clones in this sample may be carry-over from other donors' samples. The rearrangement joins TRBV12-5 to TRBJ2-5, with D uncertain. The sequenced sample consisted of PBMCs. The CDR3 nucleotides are TGTGCTAGTGGCCTGGAGATGTATGGAGCGACCCAGTACTTC. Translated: CASGLEMYGATQYF. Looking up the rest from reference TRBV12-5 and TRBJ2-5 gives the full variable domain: DARVTQTPRHKVTEMGQEVTMRCQPILGHNTVFWYRQTMMQGLELLAYFRNRAPLDDSGMPKDRFSAEMPDATLATLKIQPSEPRDSAVYFCASGLEMYGATQYFGPGTRLLVL.